This entry lists 31 T cell receptor beta chains sequenced from one sample in a study of blood T cell repertoires in COVID-19. Sequenced by immunoSEQ multiplex PCR; TCRdb stores in-frame clones only, minus some. Seen here are about 240,000 clones, roughly 85% observed once, and the top ten hold less than 6.5%. What was sequenced was peripheral blood. The origin of the receptors is a man aged 45-60 years with COVID-19, enrolled during active disease.

The chain combines TRBV5-1 with TRBJ1-1; 8 bases align to TRBD1. The germline gives CDR1 SGHRS, CDR2 YFSETQ. The CDR3 contains 14 residues. V was pared by 0 bases and J by 6 bases, with 4 bases of the junction left unmatched. CDR3 nucleotide sequence: TGCGCCAGCAGCTTGGAAATACAGGGGGCTGAAGCTTTCTTT. It codes for CASSLEIQGAEAFF. Based on the CDR3 plus reference TRBV5-1 and TRBJ1-1, the full variable domain is KAGVTQTPRYLIKTRGQQVTLSCSPISGHRSVSWYQQTPGQGLQFLFEYFSETQRNKGNFPGRFSGRQFSNSRSEMNVSTLELGDSALYLCASSLEIQGAEAFFGQGTRLTVV.

V and J are TRBV28 and TRBJ1-5, with 9 bases aligning to TRBD1. CDR1 and CDR2 (germline): MDHEN, SYDVKM. The CDR3 is 15 residues long. V lost 2 bases, J lost 6 bases, and 5 bases stayed unmatched. The CDR3 reads CASSLAQGAVQPQHF. In nucleotides, the CDR3 is TGTGCCAGCAGTTTAGCACAGGGGGCGGTTCAGCCCCAGCATTTT.

This chain links TRBV18 with TRBJ2-3, with TRBD2 as a possible D gene (6 bases). V was cut by 6 bases and J by 5 bases, with 12 bases left in between. The CDR3 extends over 13 amino acids. Germline assignment: CDR1 KGHSH and CDR2 LQKENI. DNA for the CDR3: TGTGCCAGCTCCCTCGGGGGTGTAGATACGCAGTATTTT. It translates to CASSLGGVDTQYF.

J is TRBJ1-2 and V is TRBV19, with D possibly being TRBD1 (5 bases). V lost 4 bases, J lost 8 bases, and 11 bases lay in between. The CDR3 is 12 amino acids. CDR1 is LNHDA, CDR2 SQIVND, per germline (reference sequence). The CDR3 DNA sequence: TGTGCCAGTAGTACTAGGACACAAGGCTACACCTTC. Translation gives CASSTRTQGYTF.

The J gene is TRBJ1-6, the V gene TRBV19; 7 bases map to TRBD1. The germline V gene has CDR1 LNHDA and CDR2 SQIVND (reference sequence). J lost 3 bases, V lost 5 bases, and 4 bases had no gene match. This CDR3 comprises 15 residues. CDR3 residues: CASSPGQLYNSPLHF. The CDR3 region has the DNA TGTGCCAGTAGTCCGGGACAGCTCTATAATTCACCCCTCCACTTT.

The gene calls are TRBV4-1 and TRBJ2-5; possibly TRBD1 for D (5 bases). V was trimmed by 1 base and J by 0 bases, leaving 12 bases between them. Germline values: CDR1 MGHRA, CDR2 YSYEKL. The CDR3 has 16 amino acids. CDR3 residues: CASSQVLSGYQETQYF. The CDR3 DNA reads TGCGCCAGCAGCCAAGTTTTATCAGGGTACCAAGAGACCCAGTACTTC.

In the case of this clone: Distinct nucleotide sequences in the sample also encode this CDR3. The chain links TRBV3-1 (or the pseudogene TRBV3-2) to TRBJ1-2; a possible D gene is TRBD1 (5 bases). Germline-derived CDR1 and CDR2 are LGHDT and YNNKEL (reference sequence). The CDR3 covers 13 residues. Between the trimmed V and J ends, which lost 4 bases and 8 bases, there was a span of 14 bases. The CDR3 region has the DNA TGTGCCAGCAGCCCCCCTGGGGGGGACGGCTACACCTTC. Translating gives CASSPPGGDGYTF.

This chain uses TRBV15 with TRBJ2-1; tentative D call: TRBD1 (6 bases). Germline lookup yields CDR1 LNHNV and CDR2 YYDKDF (reference sequence). CDR3 length equals 13 residues. V gave up 6 bases and J gave up 9 bases, with 15 bases separating them. As DNA, the CDR3 is TGTGCCACCAGTGGGGGCCCTTTCCCTGAGCAGTTCTTC. Its translation: CATSGGPFPEQFF.

This chain uses TRBV5-4 with TRBJ2-7; D uncertain. This CDR3 contains 11 residues. V gave up 0 bases and J gave up 6 bases, with 4 bases separating them. Germline V gives CDR1 SGHNT, CDR2 YYREEE (reference sequence). The CDR3 bases are TGTGCCAGCAGCTTGGACGGCGAGCAGTACTTC. It encodes CASSLDGEQYF.

The chain combines TRBV19 with TRBJ1-1; TRBD1 matches 7 bases. Trimming took 9 bases from V and 0 from J; bases not matched to a gene: 7. Germline CDR1 is LNHDA and CDR2 is SQIVND (reference sequence). CDR3 length equals 14 residues. Here the CDR3 DNA reads TGTGCCAGCACTCAGGGGACAGTGAACACTGAAGCTTTCTTT. Its protein product is CASTQGTVNTEAFF.

This clone came up a few times. V is TRBV19 and J is TRBJ2-2; D is ambiguous. Germline loops: CDR1 LNHDA, CDR2 SQIVND (reference sequence). CDR3 length: 13 amino acids. The V gene lost 6 bases and the J gene lost 5 bases, with 10 bases spanning the gap. DNA of the CDR3: TGTGCCAGTAGCCCCCCCTTGACCGGGGAGCTGTTTTTT. This sequence encodes CASSPPLTGELFF.

V and J are TRBV7-8 and TRBJ2-7, with TRBD2 identical over 8 bases. Per the germline V gene, CDR1 is SGHVS and CDR2 is FQNEAQ. The length of the CDR3 is 15 residues. After removal of 2 bases from V and 3 bases from J, the junction contained 6 bases not matched to a gene. The CDR3 loop reads CASSLPQAGGYEQYF. The CDR3 nucleotides are TGTGCCAGCAGCTTACCCCAGGCGGGGGGCTACGAGCAGTACTTC. The complete variable domain, with remaining parts taken from reference TRBV7-8 and TRBJ2-7, reads GAGVSQSPRYKVAKRGQDVALRCDPISGHVSLFWYQQALGQGPEFLTYFQNEAQLDKSGLPSDRFFAERPEGSVSTLKIQRTQQEDSAVYLCASSLPQAGGYEQYFGPGTRLTVT.

V usage is TRBV7-2 and J usage is TRBJ2-2; TRBD1 aligns across 8 bases. The CDR3 has 16 amino acids. V lost 2 bases and J lost 6; bases outside the gene matches: 8. CDR1 is SGHTA and CDR2 is FQGNSA in the germline V gene. CDR3 DNA sequence: TGTGCCAGCAGCTTATCACTGGGACAGGCGGCCGGGGAGCTGTTTTTT. Protein product: CASSLSLGQAAGELFF.

This clone was seen only a few times. The CDR3 loop is CASSPPRTGWVSYEQYF. The CDR3 DNA reads as TGTGCCAGCAGTCCCCCCAGGACAGGGTGGGTTTCCTACGAGCAGTACTTC. The rearrangement links TRBV28 to TRBJ2-7, with 8 bases that match TRBD1. CDR3 length: 17 amino acids. J was trimmed by 1 base and V by 5 bases; bases with no gene match: 13. The germline V gene has CDR1 MDHEN and CDR2 SYDVKM.

To note about this clone: This specimen includes other DNA sequences encoding the same CDR3. This rearrangement joins TRBV18 to TRBJ1-5; 10 bases line up with TRBD1. With 3 bases clipped from V and 5 bases from J, the junction kept 1 base outside the gene matches. This CDR3 is 14 amino acids long. Germline V lookup: CDR1 KGHSH, CDR2 LQKENI. CDR3 loop: CASSPTGGDQPQHF. The DNA for the CDR3 is TGTGCCAGCTCACCGACAGGGGGCGATCAGCCCCAGCATTTT.

The chain is built from TRBV5-8 and TRBJ1-5, with D perhaps TRBD1 (5 bases). Between the trimmed V and J ends, which lost 0 bases and 2 bases, there was a span of 9 bases. The length of the CDR3 is 15 residues. The germline V gene encodes CDR1 SGHTS and CDR2 YDEGEE. CDR3 protein: CASSLEGARNQPQHF. The CDR3 DNA sequence: TGTGCCAGCAGCTTGGAAGGGGCGCGCAATCAGCCCCAGCATTTT.

CDR3 region: CASGSRRSYEQYF. DNA of the CDR3: TGTGCCAGCGGCTCCAGGCGCTCCTACGAGCAGTACTTC. This sequence joins TRBV28 and TRBJ2-7, with unresolved D. The CDR3 sequence is 13 residues long. Germline V lookup: CDR1 MDHEN, CDR2 SYDVKM. V shed 8 bases and J shed 0 bases, with 11 bases lying between them.

This sequence joins TRBV5-1 and TRBJ2-7, with 10 bases aligning to TRBD1. Germline assignment: CDR1 SGHRS and CDR2 YFSETQ. The CDR3 is made up of 17 amino acids. V shed 4 bases and J 3 bases; nucleotides not matched to a gene: 13. The CDR3 sequence: CASSISRTGGSSYEQYF. CDR3 sequence (DNA): TGCGCCAGCAGCATATCCCGGACAGGGGGATCCAGCTACGAGCAGTACTTC. Based on the CDR3 plus reference TRBV5-1 and TRBJ2-7, the full variable domain is KAGVTQTPRYLIKTRGQQVTLSCSPISGHRSVSWYQQTPGQGLQFLFEYFSETQRNKGNFPGRFSGRQFSNSRSEMNVSTLELGDSALYLCASSISRTGGSSYEQYFGPGTRLTVT.

The CDR3 coding sequence is TGTGCCAGTAGTATAGCCCTCGGACAGGGTTTTGGTGGCTATGGCTACACCTTC. This encodes CASSIALGQGFGGYGYTF. The chain is built from TRBV19 and TRBJ1-2; TRBD1 aligns across 8 bases. This CDR3 has 18 residues. Germline CDR1 and CDR2: LNHDA and SQIVND (reference sequence). V was clipped by 1 base and J by 4 bases; unmatched bases: 14.

The rearrangement links TRBV6-1 to TRBJ2-2, with D hard to call. The CDR3 is 14 amino acids. V shed 6 bases and J shed 3 bases, with 11 bases lying between them. CDR1 is MNHNS, CDR2 SASEGT, per germline. CDR3 in amino acids: CASSLNRDTGELFF. The CDR3 nucleotides read TGTGCCAGCAGCCTCAACAGAGACACCGGGGAGCTGTTTTTT.

The chain joins TRBV4-2 to TRBJ2-5; TRBD2 matches 11 bases. The CDR3 is 16 residues long. CDR1 is LGHNA and CDR2 is YNFKEQ in the germline V gene. The V and J ends lost 0 bases and 10 bases, in that order; junction bases with no gene match: 10. The CDR3 protein is CASSQDRASGGSDQYF. In DNA form, the CDR3 reads TGTGCCAGCAGCCAAGATCGGGCTAGCGGGGGGTCGGACCAGTACTTC.

J is TRBJ2-7 and V is TRBV29-1; TRBD2 matches at 11 bases. Trimming took 2 bases from V and 5 from J; bases not matched to a gene: 5. Germline CDR1 is SQVTM and CDR2 is ANQGSEA. The length of the CDR3 is 14 residues. The CDR3 protein is CSVEKLAGGDEQYF. The CDR3 DNA reads TGCAGCGTTGAAAAGCTAGCGGGGGGCGACGAGCAGTACTTC.

This clone is a singleton in its sample. The CDR3 loop is CASSESTNYGYTF. CDR3 DNA: TGTGCCAGCAGCGAAAGCACTAACTATGGCTACACCTTC. This rearrangement joins TRBV11-1 to TRBJ1-2; D remains unclear. The germline V and J ends were trimmed by 5 bases and 0 bases, with 7 bases remaining between them. The CDR3 is 13 amino acids. CDR1 SGHAT and CDR2 FQDESV come from the germline V gene (reference sequence).

V is TRBV11-2 and J is TRBJ2-1, with 9 bases fitting TRBD2. Germline loops: CDR1 SGHAT, CDR2 FQNNGV. V lost 2 bases to trimming and J lost 9 bases; unmatched junction nucleotides: 8. This CDR3 contains 15 residues. The CDR3 DNA reads as TGTGCCAGCAGCTTATTCGGGCGGGGGGGCTCTGAGCAGTTCTTC. It specifies CASSLFGRGGSEQFF.

This clone has more than one count but fewer than ten. Other DNA sequences from this sample encode an identical CDR3 as well. The V gene is TRBV7-2, the J gene TRBJ1-5; no definite D call. Germline CDR1 and CDR2: SGHTA and FQGNSA. The CDR3 has 12 residues. V lost 1 base and J 7 bases, leaving 5 bases between the germline ends. The CDR3 DNA is TGTGCCAGCAGCTTAGGTAGCCAGCCCCAGCATTTT. Translation gives CASSLGSQPQHF.

The CDR3 bases are TGTGCTAGTGGTTTGTCCCTAGCGGGGGGGGGTGAGCAGTTCTTC. It yields the protein CASGLSLAGGGEQFF. This chain connects TRBV12-5 to TRBJ2-1; the match to TRBD2 covers 12 bases. Trimming removed 2 bases from V and 9 bases from J; junction bases left unmatched: 5. CDR1 LGHNT and CDR2 FRNRAP come from the germline V gene. The CDR3 has 15 residues.

The chain joins TRBV7-3 to TRBJ1-1, with 7 bases fitting TRBD1. The CDR3 sequence is 13 residues long. The V gene end was trimmed by 5 bases and the J gene end by 4 bases; junction bases not matched to a gene: 4. Germline lookup yields CDR1 SGHTA and CDR2 FQGTGA. CDR3 protein: CASSQSGGTEAFF. CDR3 bases: TGTGCCAGCAGCCAATCAGGGGGCACTGAAGCTTTCTTT.

This clone was seen a few times. V gene TRBV5-1 combines with J gene TRBJ1-2; 9 nucleotides match TRBD1. V was pared by 3 bases and J by 2 bases, with 2 bases of the junction left unmatched. CDR1 is SGHRS, CDR2 YFSETQ, per germline. This CDR3 has 14 amino acids. The CDR3 sequence is CASSYGQGNYGYTF. CDR3 sequence (DNA): TGCGCCAGCAGCTACGGACAGGGGAACTATGGCTACACCTTC. Together with reference TRBV5-1 and TRBJ1-2, the CDR3 gives the full variable domain: KAGVTQTPRYLIKTRGQQVTLSCSPISGHRSVSWYQQTPGQGLQFLFEYFSETQRNKGNFPGRFSGRQFSNSRSEMNVSTLELGDSALYLCASSYGQGNYGYTFGSGTRLTVV.

The V call is TRBV28, the J call TRBJ2-7; TRBD2 matches at 9 bases. After removal of 7 bases from V and 9 bases from J, the junction contained 10 bases not matched to a gene. There are 13 residues in the CDR3. Per the germline V gene, CDR1 is MDHEN and CDR2 is SYDVKM. CDR3 nucleotide sequence: TGTGCCAGCATCTTAGCGGGGGCCGGGTCGCAGTACTTC. This translates into CASILAGAGSQYF.

The chain combines TRBV19 with TRBJ1-6, with 8 bases aligning to TRBD1. Germline CDR1 and CDR2: LNHDA and SQIVND (reference sequence). J lost 9 bases, V lost 3 bases, and 4 bases had no gene match. The CDR3 spans 14 residues. The CDR3 sequence is CASSIQGASSPLHF. The CDR3 DNA follows: TGTGCCAGTAGTATTCAGGGGGCCAGTTCACCCCTCCACTTT.

The rearrangement joins TRBV9 to TRBJ1-6; perhaps TRBD1 as D (5 bases). Germline values: CDR1 SGDLS, CDR2 YYNGEE. This CDR3 has 15 residues. V lost 4 bases and J 8 bases, leaving 16 bases between the germline ends. CDR3 nucleotide sequence: TGTGCCAGCAGCCCGTCGGGACGGAGGGATTCACCCCTCCACTTT. It yields the protein CASSPSGRRDSPLHF. The full variable domain, its missing parts supplied by reference TRBV9 and TRBJ1-6, is DSGVTQTPKHLITATGQRVTLRCSPRSGDLSVYWYQQSLDQGLQFLIQYYNGEERAKGNILERFSAQQFPDLHSELNLSSLELGDSALYFCASSPSGRRDSPLHFGNGTRLTVT.